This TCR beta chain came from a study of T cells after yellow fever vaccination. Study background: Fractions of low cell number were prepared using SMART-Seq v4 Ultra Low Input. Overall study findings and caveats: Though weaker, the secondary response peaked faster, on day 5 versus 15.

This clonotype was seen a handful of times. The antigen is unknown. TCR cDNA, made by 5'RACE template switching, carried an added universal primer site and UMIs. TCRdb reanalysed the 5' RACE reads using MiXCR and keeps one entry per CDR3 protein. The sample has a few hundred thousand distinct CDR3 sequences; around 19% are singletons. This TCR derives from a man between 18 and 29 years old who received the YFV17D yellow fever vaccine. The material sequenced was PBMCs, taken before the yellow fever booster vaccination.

This chain's CDR3 is CASSLGPRGSGEQFF. CDR3 DNA sequence: TGCGCCAGCAGCTTGGGGCCAAGGGGCTCAGGTGAGCAGTTCTTC. The chain links TRBV5-1 to TRBJ2-1; perhaps TRBD1 as D (5 bases). CDR3 length equals 15 residues. Looked up from germline, CDR1 is SGHRS and CDR2 is YFSETQ. Trimming cost V 0 bases and J 9 bases, with 16 bases left between them. Based on the CDR3 plus reference TRBV5-1 and TRBJ2-1, the full variable domain is KAGVTQTPRYLIKTRGQQVTLSCSPISGHRSVSWYQQTPGQGLQFLFEYFSETQRNKGNFPGRFSGRQFSNSRSEMNVSTLELGDSALYLCASSLGPRGSGEQFFGPGTRLTVL.